This T cell receptor beta chain comes out of a study of OX40 agonist ivuxolimab in advanced cancers. About the research overall: The patients got ivuxolimab, which is an agonistic anti-OX40 (CD134) antibody. Findings of the study overall: The study did not work out the antigen specificity of the expanded peripheral T cells.

The data were produced by immunoSEQ multiplex PCR, yet TCRdb's version contains in-frame clones alone and is incomplete. Of about 19,000 clones listed, around 80% were seen once; the top ten hold almost 30%. CDR1 is SGHAT and CDR2 is FQNNGV in the germline V gene. V trimming: 2 bases; J trimming: 6 bases; junction bases outside the gene matches: 0. This CDR3 comprises 12 residues. For this clone: The antigen is unknown.

Sample: CD4+ or CD8+ T cells sorted from blood, taken in a trial of the OX40 agonist ivuxolimab. This chain connects TRBV11-2 to TRBJ2-7; 8 bases line up with TRBD2. The sequence came from an adult with an advanced solid tumor such as melanoma, head and neck, liver or kidney cancer. The chain's CDR3 is CASSLSGSEQYF. The CDR3 bases are TGTGCCAGCAGCTTAAGCGGGAGCGAGCAGTACTTC.